The TCR beta chain described here comes from a study of OX40 agonist ivuxolimab in advanced cancers. Looking at the study overall: Patients undergoing dose escalation presented with hepatocellular carcinoma, melanoma, renal cell or head and neck cancer. Whole-study findings and limits: Expanded peripheral T cells had an undetermined antigen specificity. More expanded clones were found, on average, in CD8+ than in CD4+ T cells. CD4+ and CD8+ T cells in blood underwent clonal expansion by week 6 at 0.1 to 3.0 mg/kg.

Assay: immunoSEQ multiplex PCR; the TCRdb copy retains only in-frame clones and omits some. The repertoire holds 20,000 or so clones, with less than 95% as singletons. This CDR3 comprises 16 residues. Germline V gene sequence: CDR1 SEHNR, CDR2 FQNEAQ (reference sequence). The V and J ends lost 4 bases and 0 bases respectively, with 13 bases between them. To note about this clone: Antigen: not known.

The genes are TRBV7-9 and TRBJ2-1; D is unresolved. Source: CD4+ or CD8+ T cells sorted from blood, taken in a trial of the OX40 agonist ivuxolimab. This TCR derives from an adult with an advanced solid tumor such as melanoma, head and neck, liver or kidney cancer. The CDR3 DNA reads TGTGCCAGCAGCTCCGGCCCAAGAAGCTCCTACAATGAGCAGTTCTTC. Protein sequence: CASSSGPRSSYNEQFF.